This TCR beta chain appears in the sequencing data of a study of T cells in localized non-small cell lung cancer. Sequencing was performed with immunoSEQ multiplex PCR; in TCRdb, only in-frame clones are kept and a portion is missing. Of about 78,000 clones in the sample, 70% to 90% are singletons; the top ten hold 2.5% to 3%. Turning to this clone: As yet, its antigen is unknown.

V shed 7 bases and J shed 8 bases, with 11 bases lying between them. The germline CDR1 and CDR2 sequences are DFQATT and SNEGSKA (reference sequence). The CDR3 is made up of 11 amino acids. General study findings and limits: With higher T cell density in blood came longer overall survival. The study found T cell clonality highest in uninvolved adjacent lung, above tumor. Heterogeneity cannot be ruled out, as sequencing used one tumor region only. Out of the top 100 tumor clones, a median around 50 were seen in adjacent lung.

The chain has TRBV20-1 and TRBJ1-4; D unclear. The sample in question was peripheral blood, obtained before any cancer treatment. The TCR originated in a man aged 40 to 69 with stage I lung adenocarcinoma. Written as DNA, the CDR3 is TGCAGTGGGGATGGGAAAGAAAAACTGTTTTTT. Translating it yields CSGDGKEKLFF.